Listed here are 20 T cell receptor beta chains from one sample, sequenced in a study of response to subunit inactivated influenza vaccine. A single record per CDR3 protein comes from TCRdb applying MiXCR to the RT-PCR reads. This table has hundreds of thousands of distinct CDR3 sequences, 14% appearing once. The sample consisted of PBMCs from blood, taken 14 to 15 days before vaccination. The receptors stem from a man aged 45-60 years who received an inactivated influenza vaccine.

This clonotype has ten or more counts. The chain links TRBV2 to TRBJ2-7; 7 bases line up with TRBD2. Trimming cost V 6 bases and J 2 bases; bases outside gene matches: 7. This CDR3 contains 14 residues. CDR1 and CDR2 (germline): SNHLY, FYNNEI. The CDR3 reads CASSPGGGTYEQYF. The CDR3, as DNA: TGTGCCAGCAGCCCGGGGGGAGGTACCTACGAGCAGTACTTC.

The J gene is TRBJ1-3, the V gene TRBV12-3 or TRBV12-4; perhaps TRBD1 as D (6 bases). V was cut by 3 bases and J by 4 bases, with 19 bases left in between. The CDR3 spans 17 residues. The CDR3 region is CASSFLVSGGVGNTIYF. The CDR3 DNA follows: TGTGCCAGCAGTTTTCTTGTAAGCGGGGGCGTCGGAAACACCATATATTTT.

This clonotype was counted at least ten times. The CDR3 spells CASAIAPMGNQPQHF. The CDR3 DNA reads TGTGCCAGCGCCATAGCTCCCATGGGTAATCAGCCCCAGCATTTT. This chain uses TRBV7-2 with TRBJ1-5; D remains unclear. The CDR3 covers 15 residues. From germline, CDR1 is SGHTA and CDR2 FQGNSA. V was trimmed by 8 bases and J by 4 bases, leaving 18 bases between them.

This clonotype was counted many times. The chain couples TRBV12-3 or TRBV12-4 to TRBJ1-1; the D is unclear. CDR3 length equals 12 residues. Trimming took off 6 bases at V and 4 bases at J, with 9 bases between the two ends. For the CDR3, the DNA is TGTGCCAGCAGACCGGGTGGCACTGAAGCTTTCTTT. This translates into CASRPGGTEAFF.

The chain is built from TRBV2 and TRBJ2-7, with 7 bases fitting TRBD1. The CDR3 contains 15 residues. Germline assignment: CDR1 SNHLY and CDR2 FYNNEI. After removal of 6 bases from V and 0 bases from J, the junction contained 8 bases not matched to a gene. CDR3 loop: CASRQMGQFSYEQYF. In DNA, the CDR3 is TGTGCCAGCAGACAGATGGGACAGTTCTCCTACGAGCAGTACTTC.

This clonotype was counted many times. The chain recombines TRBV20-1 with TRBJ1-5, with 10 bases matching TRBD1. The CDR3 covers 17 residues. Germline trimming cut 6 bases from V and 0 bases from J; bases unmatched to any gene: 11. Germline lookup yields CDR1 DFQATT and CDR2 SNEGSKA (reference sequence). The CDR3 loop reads CSAPTGGGTRSNQPQHF. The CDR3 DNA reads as TGCAGTGCCCCGACAGGGGGCGGAACTCGTAGCAATCAGCCCCAGCATTTT.

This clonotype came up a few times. DNA of the CDR3: TGCGCCAGCAGCTTGAATAGACTAGCGGGAGGTGGCGATACGCAGTATTTT. Its protein product is CASSLNRLAGGGDTQYF. The rearrangement uses TRBV5-1 and TRBJ2-3; TRBD2 matches 13 bases. CDR3 length: 17 amino acids. Germline CDR1 SGHRS, CDR2 YFSETQ. V was clipped by 1 base and J by 6 bases; unmatched bases: 8.

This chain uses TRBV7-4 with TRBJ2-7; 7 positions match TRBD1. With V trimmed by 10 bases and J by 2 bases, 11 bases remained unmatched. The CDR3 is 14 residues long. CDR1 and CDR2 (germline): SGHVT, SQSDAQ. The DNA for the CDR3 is TGTGCCACCCAACCCGGGACAGCTGCCTACGAGCAGTACTTC. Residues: CATQPGTAAYEQYF.

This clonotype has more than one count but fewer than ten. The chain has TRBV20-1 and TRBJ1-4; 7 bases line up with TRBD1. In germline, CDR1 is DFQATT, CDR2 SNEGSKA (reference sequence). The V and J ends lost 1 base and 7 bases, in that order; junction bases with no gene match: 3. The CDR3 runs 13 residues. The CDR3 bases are TGCAGTGCTAGAGTTGGGACAGCTGAAAAACTGTTTTTT. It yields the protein CSARVGTAEKLFF.

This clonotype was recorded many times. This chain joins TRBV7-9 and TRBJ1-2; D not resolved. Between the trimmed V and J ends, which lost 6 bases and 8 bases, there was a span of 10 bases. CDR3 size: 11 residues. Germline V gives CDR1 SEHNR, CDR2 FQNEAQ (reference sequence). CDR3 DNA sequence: TGTGCCAGCAGACTTCTCGGGGGCTACACCTTC. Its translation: CASRLLGGYTF.

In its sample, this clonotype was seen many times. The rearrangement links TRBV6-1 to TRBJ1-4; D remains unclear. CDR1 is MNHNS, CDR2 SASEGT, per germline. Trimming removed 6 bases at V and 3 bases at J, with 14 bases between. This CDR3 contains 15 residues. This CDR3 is CASRNQPASNEKLFF. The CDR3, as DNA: TGTGCCAGCAGGAACCAGCCAGCCTCTAATGAAAAACTGTTTTTT.

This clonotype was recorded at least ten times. This chain's CDR3 is CASSSPRGIAYEQYF. The CDR3, as DNA: TGTGCCAGCAGTTCACCCAGGGGGATAGCCTACGAGCAGTACTTC. The V and J genes are TRBV28 and TRBJ2-7, with 7 nucleotides matching TRBD1. The junction had 8 bases not matched to a gene; V was cut back by 4 bases and J by 2 bases. Germline CDR1 reads MDHEN; CDR2 reads SYDVKM. The CDR3 loop spans 15 amino acids.

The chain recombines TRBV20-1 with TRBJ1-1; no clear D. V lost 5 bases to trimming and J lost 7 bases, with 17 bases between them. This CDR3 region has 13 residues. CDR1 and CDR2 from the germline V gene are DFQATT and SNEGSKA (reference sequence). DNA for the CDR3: TGCAGTGCTTCACCTACAGCGAAAGTTGAAGCTTTCTTT. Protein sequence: CSASPTAKVEAFF.

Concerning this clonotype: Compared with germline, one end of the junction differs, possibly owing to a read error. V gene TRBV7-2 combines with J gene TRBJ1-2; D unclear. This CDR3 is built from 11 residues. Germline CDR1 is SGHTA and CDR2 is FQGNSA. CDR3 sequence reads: CASRVSGLLYF. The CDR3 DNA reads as TGTGCCAGCAGAGTTTCCGGCCTCCTATACTTC.

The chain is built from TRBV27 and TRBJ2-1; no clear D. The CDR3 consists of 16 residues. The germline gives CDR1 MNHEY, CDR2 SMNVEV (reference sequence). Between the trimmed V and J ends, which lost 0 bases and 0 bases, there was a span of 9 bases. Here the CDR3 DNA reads TGTGCCAGCAGTTTATCGCGGCAAAGCTCCTACAATGAGCAGTTCTTC. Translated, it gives CASSLSRQSSYNEQFF.

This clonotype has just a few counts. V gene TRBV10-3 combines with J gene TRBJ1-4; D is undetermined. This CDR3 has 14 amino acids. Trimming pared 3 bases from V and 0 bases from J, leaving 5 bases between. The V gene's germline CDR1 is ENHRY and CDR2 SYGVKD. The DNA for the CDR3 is TGTGCCATCAGTGAATCCGCAACTAATGAAAAACTGTTTTTT. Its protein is CAISESATNEKLFF.

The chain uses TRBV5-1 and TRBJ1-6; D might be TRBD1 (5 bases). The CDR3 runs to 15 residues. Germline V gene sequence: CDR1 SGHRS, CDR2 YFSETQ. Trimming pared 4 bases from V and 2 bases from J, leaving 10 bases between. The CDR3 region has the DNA TGCGCCAGCAGCCGGGACGGGGCCTATAATTCACCCCTCCACTTT. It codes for CASSRDGAYNSPLHF.

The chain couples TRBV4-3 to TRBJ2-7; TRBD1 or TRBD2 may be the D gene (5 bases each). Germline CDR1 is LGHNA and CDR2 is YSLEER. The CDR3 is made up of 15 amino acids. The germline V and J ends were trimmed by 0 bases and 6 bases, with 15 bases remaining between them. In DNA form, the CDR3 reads TGCGCCAGCAGCCAAGAGGGGGTCGCTGTGGGCGAGCAGTACTTC. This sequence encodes CASSQEGVAVGEQYF.

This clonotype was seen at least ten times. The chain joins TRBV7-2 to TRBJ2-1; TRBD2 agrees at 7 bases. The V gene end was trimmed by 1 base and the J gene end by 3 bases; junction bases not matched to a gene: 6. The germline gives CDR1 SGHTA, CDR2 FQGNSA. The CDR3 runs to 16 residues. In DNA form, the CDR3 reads TGTGCCAGCAGCTTAGGCCCGGGGGGAAGCTACAATGAGCAGTTCTTC. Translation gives CASSLGPGGSYNEQFF.

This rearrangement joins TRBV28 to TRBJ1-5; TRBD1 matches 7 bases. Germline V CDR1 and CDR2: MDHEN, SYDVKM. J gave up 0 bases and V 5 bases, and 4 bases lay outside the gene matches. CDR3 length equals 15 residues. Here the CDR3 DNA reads TGTGCCAGCAGTCTGGGACAGACTAGCAATCAGCCCCAGCATTTT. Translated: CASSLGQTSNQPQHF.